This T cell receptor (beta chain) was captured in a study of T cell changes during pregnancy in multiple sclerosis. The table came from immunoSEQ multiplex PCR; TCRdb's copy has only in-frame clones and leaves some out. The sample holds 90,000 to 120,000 clones, more than 80% seen once. V shed 1 base and J 7 bases; nucleotides not matched to a gene: 12. From germline, CDR1 is MGHRA and CDR2 YSYEKL. This CDR3 is 17 amino acids long. The chain has TRBV4-1 and TRBJ2-3, with TRBD2 matching 9 bases. This TCR was recovered from a female donor with multiple sclerosis, enrolled in a pregnancy study. Sequencing used peripheral blood, obtained in the second trimester of pregnancy. The CDR3 coding sequence is TGCGCCAGCAGCCAAGGGTCGCGGGGGGGGCCCACGAATACGCAGTATTTT. Translating it yields CASSQGSRGGPTNTQYF.